This T cell receptor (beta chain) was documented in a study of blood T cell repertoires in COVID-19. On the study more broadly: Acute and convalescent COVID-19 specimens originated in the United States, Italy and Spain. T cells, B-cell-depleted T cells, or PBMCs supplied cDNA or gDNA.

The data were produced by immunoSEQ multiplex PCR, yet TCRdb's version contains in-frame clones alone and is incomplete. The data show approximately 240,000 clones, with roughly 80% seen just once and over 3% held by the top ten. Only one count was recorded for this clone. The CDR3 runs to 15 residues. CDR1 MNHEY and CDR2 SVGAGI come from the germline V gene. V lost 0 bases and J 0 bases, leaving 9 bases between the germline ends. The source of this sequence is a woman aged 40 to 50 with active or convalescent COVID-19. This rearrangement joins TRBV6-5 to TRBJ2-7; no clear D gene. The sample comprised peripheral blood. The CDR3 DNA is TGTGCCAGCAGTTACTCTTCGACACCCTCCTACGAGCAGTACTTC. It specifies CASSYSSTPSYEQYF.